This T cell receptor (beta chain) was observed in a study of T cells after yellow fever vaccination. General study results and limits: Most primary-vaccination clones recurred post-booster (approximately 96% CD4, roughly 91% CD8). Abundant clonotypes from the bulk population could contaminate FACS-sorted repertoires.

A single record per CDR3 protein comes from TCRdb applying MiXCR to the 5' RACE reads. The profile shows just under 600,000 distinct CDR3 sequences, 13% of them singletons. Turning to this clonotype: The antigen remains unidentified.

CDR3 length: 16 residues. The germline V gene has CDR1 WSHSY and CDR2 SAAADI. Trimming removed 8 bases from V and 7 bases from J; junction bases left unmatched: 11. The clonotype comes from a man aged 25-40 years who received the YFV17D yellow fever vaccine. The specimen comprised PBMCs, sampled on the day of the yellow fever booster vaccination. The chain carries TRBV10-2 and TRBJ2-1; 13 nucleotides align to TRBD2. The CDR3 sequence: CASLRLAGGGSNEQFF. CDR3 in DNA: TGCGCCAGCTTAAGACTAGCGGGAGGAGGTTCAAATGAGCAGTTCTTC.